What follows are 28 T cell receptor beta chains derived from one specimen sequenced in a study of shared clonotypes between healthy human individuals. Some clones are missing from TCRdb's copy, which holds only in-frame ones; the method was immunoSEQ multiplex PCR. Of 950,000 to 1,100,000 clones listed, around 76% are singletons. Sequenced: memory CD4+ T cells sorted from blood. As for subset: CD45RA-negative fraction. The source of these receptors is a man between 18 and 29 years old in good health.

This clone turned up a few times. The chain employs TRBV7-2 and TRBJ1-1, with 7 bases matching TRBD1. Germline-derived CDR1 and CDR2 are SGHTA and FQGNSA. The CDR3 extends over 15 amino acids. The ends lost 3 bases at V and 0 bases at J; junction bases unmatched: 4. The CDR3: CASSFSDRMNTEAFF. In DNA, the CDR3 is TGTGCCAGCAGCTTTTCGGACAGGATGAACACTGAAGCTTTCTTT.

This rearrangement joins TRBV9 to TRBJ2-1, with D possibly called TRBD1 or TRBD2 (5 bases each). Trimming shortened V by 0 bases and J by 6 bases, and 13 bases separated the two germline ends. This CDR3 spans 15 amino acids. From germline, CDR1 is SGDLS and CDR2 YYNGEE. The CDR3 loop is CASSVVGTATNEQFF. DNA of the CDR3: TGTGCCAGCAGCGTAGTCGGGACCGCGACCAATGAGCAGTTCTTC. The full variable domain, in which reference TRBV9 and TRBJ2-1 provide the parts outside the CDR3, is DSGVTQTPKHLITATGQRVTLRCSPRSGDLSVYWYQQSLDQGLQFLIQYYNGEERAKGNILERFSAQQFPDLHSELNLSSLELGDSALYFCASSVVGTATNEQFFGPGTRLTVL.

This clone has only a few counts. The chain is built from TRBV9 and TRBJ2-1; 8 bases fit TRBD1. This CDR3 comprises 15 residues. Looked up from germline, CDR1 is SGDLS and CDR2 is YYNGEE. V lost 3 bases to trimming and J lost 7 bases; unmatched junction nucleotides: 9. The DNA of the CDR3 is TGTGCCAGCAGCGCACCACAGGGGGGAAAGAATGAGCAGTTCTTC. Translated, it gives CASSAPQGGKNEQFF.

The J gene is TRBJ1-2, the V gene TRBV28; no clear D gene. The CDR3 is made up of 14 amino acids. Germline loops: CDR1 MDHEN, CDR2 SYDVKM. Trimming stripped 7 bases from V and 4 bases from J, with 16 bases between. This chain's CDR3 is CASTQAARGYGYTF. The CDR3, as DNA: TGTGCCAGCACCCAGGCGGCGCGCGGCTATGGCTACACCTTC.

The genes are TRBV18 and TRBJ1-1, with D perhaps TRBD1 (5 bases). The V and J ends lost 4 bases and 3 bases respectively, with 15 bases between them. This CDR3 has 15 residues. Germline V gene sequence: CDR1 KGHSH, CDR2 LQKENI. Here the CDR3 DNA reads TGTGCCAGCTCACTGGGAGGGGCTGCATACACTGAAGCTTTCTTT. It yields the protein CASSLGGAAYTEAFF.

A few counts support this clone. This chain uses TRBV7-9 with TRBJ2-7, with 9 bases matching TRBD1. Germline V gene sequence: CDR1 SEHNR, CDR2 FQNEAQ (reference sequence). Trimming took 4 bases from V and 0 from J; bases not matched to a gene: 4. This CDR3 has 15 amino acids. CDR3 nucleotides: TGTGCCAGCAGCTCTGCGACAGGGGGCTCCTACGAGCAGTACTTC. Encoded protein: CASSSATGGSYEQYF.

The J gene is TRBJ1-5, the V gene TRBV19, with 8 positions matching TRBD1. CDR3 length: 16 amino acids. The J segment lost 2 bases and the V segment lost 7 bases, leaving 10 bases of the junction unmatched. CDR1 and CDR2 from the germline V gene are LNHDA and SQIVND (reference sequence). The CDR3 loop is CASTRADRGGNQPQHF. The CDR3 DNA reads TGTGCCAGTACTCGAGCTGACAGGGGAGGCAATCAGCCCCAGCATTTT.

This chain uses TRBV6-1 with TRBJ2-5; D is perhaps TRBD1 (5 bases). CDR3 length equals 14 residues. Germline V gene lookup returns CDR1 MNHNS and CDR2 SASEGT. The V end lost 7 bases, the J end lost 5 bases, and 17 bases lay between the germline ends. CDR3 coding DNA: TGTGCCAGCAACCCGACAGTCCTAACGGAGACCCAGTACTTC. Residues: CASNPTVLTETQYF.

This CDR3 is CASSVVSVPDTQYF. The CDR3 nucleotides read TGTGCCAGCAGCGTAGTGAGCGTCCCAGATACGCAGTATTTT. The chain couples TRBV9 to TRBJ2-3; D remains unclear. V gave up 0 bases and J gave up 4 bases, with 9 bases separating them. This CDR3 comprises 14 residues. The germline gives CDR1 SGDLS, CDR2 YYNGEE.

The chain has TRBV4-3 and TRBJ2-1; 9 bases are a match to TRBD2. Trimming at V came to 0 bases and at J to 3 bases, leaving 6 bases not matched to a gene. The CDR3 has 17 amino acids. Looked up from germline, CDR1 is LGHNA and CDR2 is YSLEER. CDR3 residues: CASSQDLAGWVYNEQFF. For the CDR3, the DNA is TGCGCCAGCAGCCAAGATCTAGCGGGGTGGGTCTACAATGAGCAGTTCTTC.

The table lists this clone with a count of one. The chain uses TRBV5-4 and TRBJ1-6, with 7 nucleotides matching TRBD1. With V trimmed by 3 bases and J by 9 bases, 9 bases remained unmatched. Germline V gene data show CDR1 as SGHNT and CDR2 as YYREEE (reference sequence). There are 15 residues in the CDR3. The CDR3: CASSSGDSATSPLHF. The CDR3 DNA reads TGTGCCAGCAGCTCGGGGGACAGTGCAACTTCACCCCTCCACTTT.

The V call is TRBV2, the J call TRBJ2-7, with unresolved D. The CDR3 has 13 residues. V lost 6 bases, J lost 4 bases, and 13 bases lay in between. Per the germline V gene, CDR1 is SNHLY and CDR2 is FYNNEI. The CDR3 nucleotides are TGTGCCAGCAGGGCGGATCAAGGATACGAGCAGTACTTC. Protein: CASRADQGYEQYF.

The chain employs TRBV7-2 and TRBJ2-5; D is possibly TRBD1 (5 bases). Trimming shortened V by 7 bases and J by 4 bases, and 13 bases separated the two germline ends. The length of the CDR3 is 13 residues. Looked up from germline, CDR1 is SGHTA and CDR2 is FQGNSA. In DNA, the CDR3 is TGTGCCAGCACCCAAGGGGTTGTAGAGACCCAGTACTTC. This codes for CASTQGVVETQYF.

CDR3 sequence: CASSYSGTGIKKLFF. The CDR3 bases are TGTGCCAGCAGTTACTCGGGGACAGGGATAAAAAAACTGTTTTTT. The chain has TRBV6-5 and TRBJ1-4; 9 bases line up with TRBD1. The CDR3 totals 15 residues. The V segment lost 0 bases and the J segment 9 bases; nucleotides outside the gene matches: 5. Germline V gene sequence: CDR1 MNHEY, CDR2 SVGAGI.

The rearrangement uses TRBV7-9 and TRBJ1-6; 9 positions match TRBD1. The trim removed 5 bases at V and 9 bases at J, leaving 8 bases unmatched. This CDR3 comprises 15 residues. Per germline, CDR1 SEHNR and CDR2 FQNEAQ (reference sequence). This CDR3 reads CASSRGQGPSSPLHF. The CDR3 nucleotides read TGTGCCAGCAGCAGAGGACAGGGGCCATCTTCACCCCTCCACTTT.

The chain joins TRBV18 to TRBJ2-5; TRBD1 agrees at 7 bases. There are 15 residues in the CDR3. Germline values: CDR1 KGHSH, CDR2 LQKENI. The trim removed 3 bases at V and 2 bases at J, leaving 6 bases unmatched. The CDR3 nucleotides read TGTGCCAGCTCACCCAGACAGGGCCCTCAAGAGACCCAGTACTTC. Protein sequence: CASSPRQGPQETQYF.

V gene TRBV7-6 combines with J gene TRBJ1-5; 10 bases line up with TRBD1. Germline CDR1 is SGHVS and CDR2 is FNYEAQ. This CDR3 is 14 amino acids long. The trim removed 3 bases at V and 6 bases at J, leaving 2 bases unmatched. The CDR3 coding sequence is TGTGCCAGCAGCTTGGGACAGGGGAGTCAGCCCCAGCATTTT. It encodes CASSLGQGSQPQHF. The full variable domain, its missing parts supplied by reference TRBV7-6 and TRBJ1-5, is GAGVSQSPRYKVTKRGQDVALRCDPISGHVSLYWYRQALGQGPEFLTYFNYEAQQDKSGLPNDRFSAERPEGSISTLTIQRTEQRDSAMYRCASSLGQGSQPQHFGDGTRLSIL.

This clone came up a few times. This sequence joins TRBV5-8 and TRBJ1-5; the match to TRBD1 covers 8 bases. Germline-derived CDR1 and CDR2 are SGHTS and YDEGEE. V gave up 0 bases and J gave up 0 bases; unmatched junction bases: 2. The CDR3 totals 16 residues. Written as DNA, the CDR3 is TGTGCCAGCAGCTTGGGGACAGGGAATAGCAATCAGCCCCAGCATTTT. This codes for CASSLGTGNSNQPQHF.

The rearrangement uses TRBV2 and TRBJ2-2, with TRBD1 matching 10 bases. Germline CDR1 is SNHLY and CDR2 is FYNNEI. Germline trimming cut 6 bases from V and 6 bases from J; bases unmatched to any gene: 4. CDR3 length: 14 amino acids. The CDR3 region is CASRSDRGAGELFF. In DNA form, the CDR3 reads TGTGCCAGCAGATCGGACAGGGGGGCCGGGGAGCTGTTTTTT.

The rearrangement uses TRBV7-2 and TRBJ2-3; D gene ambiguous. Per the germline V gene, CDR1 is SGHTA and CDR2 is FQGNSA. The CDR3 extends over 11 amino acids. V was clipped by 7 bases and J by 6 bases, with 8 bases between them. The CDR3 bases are TGTGCCAGCACCTCCGGGGATACGCAGTATTTT. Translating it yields CASTSGDTQYF.

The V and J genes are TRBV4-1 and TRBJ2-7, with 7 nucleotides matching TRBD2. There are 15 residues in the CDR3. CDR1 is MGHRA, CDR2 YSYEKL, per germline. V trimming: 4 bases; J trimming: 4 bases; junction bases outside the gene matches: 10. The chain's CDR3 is CASSLPGGSSYEQYF. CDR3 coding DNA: TGCGCCAGCAGCCTCCCGGGAGGTAGTTCGTACGAGCAGTACTTC.

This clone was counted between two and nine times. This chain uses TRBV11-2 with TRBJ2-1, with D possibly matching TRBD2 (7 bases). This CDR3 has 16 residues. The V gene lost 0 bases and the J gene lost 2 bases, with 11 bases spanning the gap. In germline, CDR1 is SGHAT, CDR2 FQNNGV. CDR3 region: CASSLDGGAPYNEQFF. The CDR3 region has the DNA TGTGCCAGCAGCTTAGATGGGGGGGCCCCCTACAATGAGCAGTTCTTC. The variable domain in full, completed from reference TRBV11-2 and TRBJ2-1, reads EAGVAQSPRYKIIEKRQSVAFWCNPISGHATLYWYQQILGQGPKLLIQFQNNGVVDDSQLPKDRFSAERLKGVDSTLKIQPAKLEDSAVYLCASSLDGGAPYNEQFFGPGTRLTVL.

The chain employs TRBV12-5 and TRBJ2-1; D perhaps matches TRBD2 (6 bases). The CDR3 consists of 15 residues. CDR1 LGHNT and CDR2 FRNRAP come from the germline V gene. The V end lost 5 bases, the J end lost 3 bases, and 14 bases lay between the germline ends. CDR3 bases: TGTGCTAGTGGTGGGTCGGGGGTGCTCTACAATGAGCAGTTCTTC. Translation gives CASGGSGVLYNEQFF.

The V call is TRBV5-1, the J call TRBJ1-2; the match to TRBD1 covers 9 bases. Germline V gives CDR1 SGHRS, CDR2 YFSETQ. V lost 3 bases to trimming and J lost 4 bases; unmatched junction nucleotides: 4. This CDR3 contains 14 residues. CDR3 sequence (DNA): TGCGCCAGCAGCTCACAGGGGGCTGCCTATGGCTACACCTTC. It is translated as CASSSQGAAYGYTF.

The DNA of the CDR3 is TGTGCCAGCAGCCCCGGATCTGATGAGCAGTTCTTC. It specifies CASSPGSDEQFF. The chain uses TRBV7-2 and TRBJ2-1; no firm D call. Trimming pared 5 bases from V and 8 bases from J, leaving 10 bases between. In germline, CDR1 is SGHTA, CDR2 FQGNSA. This CDR3 has 12 residues.

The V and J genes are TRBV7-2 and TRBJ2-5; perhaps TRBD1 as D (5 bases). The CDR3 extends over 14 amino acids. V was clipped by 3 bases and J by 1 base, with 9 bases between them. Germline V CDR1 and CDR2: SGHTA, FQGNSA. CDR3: CASSFRQPQETQYF. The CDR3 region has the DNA TGTGCCAGCAGCTTCCGACAGCCCCAAGAGACCCAGTACTTC.

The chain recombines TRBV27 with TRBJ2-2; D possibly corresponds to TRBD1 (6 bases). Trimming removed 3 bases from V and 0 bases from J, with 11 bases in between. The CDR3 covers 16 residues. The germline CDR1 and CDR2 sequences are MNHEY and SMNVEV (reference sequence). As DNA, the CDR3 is TGTGCCAGCAGTTTCTCAGGGGCCACGAACACCGGGGAGCTGTTTTTT. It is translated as CASSFSGATNTGELFF.

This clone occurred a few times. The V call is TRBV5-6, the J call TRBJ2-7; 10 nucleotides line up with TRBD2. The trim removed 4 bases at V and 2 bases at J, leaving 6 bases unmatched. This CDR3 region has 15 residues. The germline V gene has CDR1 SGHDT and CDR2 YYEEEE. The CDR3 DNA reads TGTGCCAGCAGCCGCCAAGGGACTAGCGCCTACGAGCAGTACTTC. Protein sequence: CASSRQGTSAYEQYF.